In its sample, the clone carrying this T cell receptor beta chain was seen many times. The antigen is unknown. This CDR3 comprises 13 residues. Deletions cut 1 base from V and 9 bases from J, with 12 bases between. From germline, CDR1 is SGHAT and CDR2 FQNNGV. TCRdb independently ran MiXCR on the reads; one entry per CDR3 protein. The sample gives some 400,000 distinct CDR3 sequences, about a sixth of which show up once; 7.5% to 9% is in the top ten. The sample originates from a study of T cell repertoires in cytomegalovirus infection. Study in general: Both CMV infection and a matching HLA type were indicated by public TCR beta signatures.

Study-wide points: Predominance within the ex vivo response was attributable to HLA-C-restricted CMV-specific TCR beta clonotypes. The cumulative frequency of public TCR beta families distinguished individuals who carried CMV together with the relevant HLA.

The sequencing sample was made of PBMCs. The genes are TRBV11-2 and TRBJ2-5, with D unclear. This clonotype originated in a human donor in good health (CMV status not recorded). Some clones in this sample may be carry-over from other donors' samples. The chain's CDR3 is CASSLAPRAPQYF. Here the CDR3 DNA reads TGTGCCAGCAGCTTAGCACCCCGAGCCCCCCAGTACTTC.